This is a list of T cell receptor beta chains from one sample in a study of T cell repertoires in cytomegalovirus infection. Their specific antigens are unknown. Each CDR3 protein is one row after TCRdb ran MiXCR on the reads. The sample consists of approximately 730,000 distinct CDR3 sequences, roughly 33% of them appearing once. The sample was cultured PBMCs, taken from culture after CMV antigen stimulation. The receptors come from a human donor in good health (CMV status not recorded). Some clones in this sample may be carry-over from other donors' samples. Each CDR3 is given with its conserved first and last residue. Each record gives: clone size, J gene, V gene, D gene, CDR3 protein, CDR3 DNA. D genes are given only for firm matches. The size field is filled for only some rows; it gives once, few, many or a size class.

clone size: NA
J gene: TRBJ2-7
V gene: TRBV7-2
D gene: NA
CDR3 protein: CASSLGPGGVHEQYF
CDR3 DNA: TGTGCCAGCAGCTTAGGCCCAGGGGGGGTCCACGAGCAGTACTTC

clone size: few
J gene: TRBJ2-7
V gene: TRBV28
D gene: NA
CDR3 protein: CASSTVGGSYEQYF
CDR3 DNA: TGTGCCAGCAGTACCGTGGGAGGCTCCTACGAGCAGTACTTC

clone size: many
J gene: TRBJ2-7
V gene: TRBV7-2
D gene: TRBD2
CDR3 protein: CASSRDPGLAGGEQYF
CDR3 DNA: TGTGCCAGCAGCCGAGACCCGGGACTAGCGGGCGGCGAGCAGTACTTC

clone size: NA
J gene: TRBJ2-1
V gene: TRBV10-3
D gene: NA
CDR3 protein: CAIGVRGGNEQFF
CDR3 DNA: TGTGCCATCGGGGTAAGGGGTGGCAATGAGCAGTTCTTC

clone size: few
J gene: TRBJ2-1
V gene: TRBV7-6
D gene: NA
CDR3 protein: CASSLGRISGVNEQFF
CDR3 DNA: TGTGCCAGCAGCTTAGGTCGAATTAGCGGAGTCAATGAGCAGTTCTTC

clone size: few
J gene: TRBJ1-2
V gene: TRBV28
D gene: TRBD1
CDR3 protein: CASRRDRGLGYTF
CDR3 DNA: TGTGCCAGCAGGAGAGACAGGGGGCTAGGCTACACCTTC

clone size: few
J gene: TRBJ2-5
V gene: TRBV6-6
D gene: NA
CDR3 protein: CASSDGAGAGETQYF
CDR3 DNA: TGTGCCAGCAGCGACGGGGCGGGGGCTGGGGAGACCCAGTACTTC

clone size: NA
J gene: TRBJ2-2
V gene: TRBV2
D gene: NA
CDR3 protein: CASSVHSSGELFF
CDR3 DNA: TGTGCCAGCAGTGTACACAGTTCCGGGGAGCTGTTTTTT

clone size: NA
J gene: TRBJ1-3
V gene: TRBV7-2
D gene: NA
CDR3 protein: CASSTYSGPGNTIYF
CDR3 DNA: TGTGCCAGCAGCACATACAGTGGCCCGGGAAACACCATATATTTT

clone size: many
J gene: TRBJ2-1
V gene: TRBV7-2
D gene: TRBD2
CDR3 protein: CASSLGLAGALNEQFF
CDR3 DNA: TGTGCCAGCAGCTTAGGGCTAGCGGGGGCGCTCAATGAGCAGTTCTTC

clone size: few
J gene: TRBJ2-1
V gene: TRBV25-1
D gene: TRBD2
CDR3 protein: CASSEWRGDYNEQFF
CDR3 DNA: TGTGCCAGCAGTGAGTGGCGGGGGGACTACAATGAGCAGTTCTTC

clone size: few
J gene: TRBJ2-3
V gene: TRBV29-1
D gene: NA
CDR3 protein: CSTSDTQYF
CDR3 DNA: TGCAGCACCTCAGATACGCAGTATTTT

clone size: NA
J gene: TRBJ2-7
V gene: TRBV12-3/TRBV12-4
D gene: NA
CDR3 protein: CASTSNGTLGRYEQYF
CDR3 DNA: TGTGCCAGCACCTCTAATGGTACCCTAGGACGCTACGAGCAGTACTTC

clone size: many
J gene: TRBJ2-7
V gene: TRBV7-2
D gene: TRBD1
CDR3 protein: CASSFDRGSYEQYF
CDR3 DNA: TGTGCCAGCAGCTTCGACAGGGGTTCCTACGAGCAGTACTTC

clone size: NA
J gene: TRBJ1-2
V gene: TRBV12-3/TRBV12-4
D gene: NA
CDR3 protein: CASSPAGNRANTF
CDR3 DNA: TGTGCCAGCAGTCCGGCTGGGAACAGGGCCAACACCTTC

clone size: few
J gene: TRBJ2-7
V gene: TRBV7-6
D gene: NA
CDR3 protein: CASSLNRGNSYEQYF
CDR3 DNA: TGTGCCAGCAGCTTAAATCGAGGAAACTCCTACGAGCAGTACTTC